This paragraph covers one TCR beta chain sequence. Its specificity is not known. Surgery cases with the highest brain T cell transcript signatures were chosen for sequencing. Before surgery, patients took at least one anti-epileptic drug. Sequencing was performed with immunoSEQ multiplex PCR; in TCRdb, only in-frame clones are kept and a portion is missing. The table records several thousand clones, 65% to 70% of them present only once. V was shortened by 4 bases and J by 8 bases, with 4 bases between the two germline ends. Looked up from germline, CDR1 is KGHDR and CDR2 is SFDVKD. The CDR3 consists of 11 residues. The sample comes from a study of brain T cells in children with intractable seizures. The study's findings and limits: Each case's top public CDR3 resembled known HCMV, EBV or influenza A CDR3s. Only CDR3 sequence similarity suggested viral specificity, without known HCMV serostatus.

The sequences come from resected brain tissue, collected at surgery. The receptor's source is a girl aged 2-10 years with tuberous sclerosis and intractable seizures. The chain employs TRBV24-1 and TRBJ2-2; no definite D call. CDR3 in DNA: TGTGCCACCAGTGAGCTAGGGGAGCTGTTTTTT. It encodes CATSELGELFF.